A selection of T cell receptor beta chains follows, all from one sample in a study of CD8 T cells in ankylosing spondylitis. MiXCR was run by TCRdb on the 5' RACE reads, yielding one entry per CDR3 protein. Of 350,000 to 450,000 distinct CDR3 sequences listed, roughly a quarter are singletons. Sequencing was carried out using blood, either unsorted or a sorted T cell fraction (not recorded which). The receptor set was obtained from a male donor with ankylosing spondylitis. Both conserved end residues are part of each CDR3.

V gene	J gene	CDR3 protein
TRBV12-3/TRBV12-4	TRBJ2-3	CASSLGDRVLTDTQYF
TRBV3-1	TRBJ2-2	CASSQEGVTGELFF
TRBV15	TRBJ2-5	CATSSPIAGVRETQYF
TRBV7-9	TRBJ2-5	CASTGTSGIETQYF
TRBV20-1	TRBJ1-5	CSASRIGMALNQPQHF
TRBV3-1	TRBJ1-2	CASSQDNRGGGYTF
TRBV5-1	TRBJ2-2	CASSLVRGSDTGELFF
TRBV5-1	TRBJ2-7	CASGQTSGSYEQYF
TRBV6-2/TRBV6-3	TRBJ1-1	CASSYSVGGAWTEAFF
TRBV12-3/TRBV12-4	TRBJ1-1	CASSPTGGGEAFF
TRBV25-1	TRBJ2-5	CASSASLETQYF
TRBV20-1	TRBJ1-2	CSAPRGGVSSGYTF
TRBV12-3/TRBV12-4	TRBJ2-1	CASRGGSYNEQFF
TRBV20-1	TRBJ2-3	CSAATLLWEDTQYF
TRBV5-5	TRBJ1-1	CASSPRGTDTEAFF
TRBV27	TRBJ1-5	CASSFRGRDSNQPQHF
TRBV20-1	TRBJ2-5	CSARFGRQETQYF
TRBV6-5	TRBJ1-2	CASSYSSGINGYTF
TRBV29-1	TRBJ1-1	CSVNLGDKNTEAFF
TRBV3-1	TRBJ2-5	CASSQDKLAGVKETQYF
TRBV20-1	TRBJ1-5	CSARDGGQGRQPQHF
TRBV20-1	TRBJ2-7	CSARVLAGEQYF
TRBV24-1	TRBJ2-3	CATRPWAGDTQYF
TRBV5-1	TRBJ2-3	CASSLGDTYTDTQYF
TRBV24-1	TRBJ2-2	CATSDLQPAGDSGELFF
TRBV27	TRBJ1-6	CASSFSGSPLHF
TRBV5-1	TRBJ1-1	CASSLREQGNTEAFF